This T cell receptor beta chain was recovered during a study of breast tumors, draining lymph nodes, adjacent tissues. Whole-study results and caveats: Data fit most tumor T cells coming from lymph node, expanding in tumor.

There are a few counts of this clonotype. Its antigen is not identified. TCRdb used MiXCR to reprocess the multiplex PCR reads, holding one entry per CDR3 protein. The table includes roughly 80,000 distinct CDR3 sequences, approximately 19% detected once. The germline CDR1 and CDR2 sequences are MDHEN and SYDVKM. This CDR3 contains 13 residues. Trimming shortened V by 4 bases and J by 4 bases, and 7 bases separated the two germline ends. Axillary draining lymph nodes of breast cancer patients supplied the node samples. The origin of this receptor is a female donor with breast cancer. Some clones in this sample may be carry-over from other donors' samples. The sequencing sample was made of axillary lymph node tissue. This chain joins TRBV28 and TRBJ1-4, with D possibly being TRBD1 (5 bases). Here the CDR3 DNA reads TGTGCCAGCAGTTCAGGGTTTAATGAAAAACTGTTTTTT. Translating it yields CASSSGFNEKLFF.